The 13 T cell receptor beta chains below come from one sample, sequenced in a study of T cell changes during pregnancy in multiple sclerosis. The data were produced by immunoSEQ multiplex PCR, yet TCRdb's version contains in-frame clones alone and is incomplete. The top ten hold roughly 2.1% of the sample, which has tens of thousands of clones, about 91% seen once. The sample in question was peripheral blood, obtained in the third trimester of pregnancy. The source of these receptors is a female donor with multiple sclerosis, enrolled in a pregnancy study.

V gene TRBV7-9 combines with J gene TRBJ2-7, with TRBD1 matching over 8 bases. The V segment lost 5 bases and the J segment 2 bases; nucleotides outside the gene matches: 8. CDR1 is SEHNR, CDR2 FQNEAQ, per germline (reference sequence). The CDR3 has 15 residues. The CDR3 nucleotides read TGTGCCAGCAGCCCGAGGGACAGGCCCGCCTACGAGCAGTACTTC. This gives the protein CASSPRDRPAYEQYF.

The chain uses TRBV18 and TRBJ2-5; D perhaps matches TRBD1 (5 bases). Per germline, CDR1 KGHSH and CDR2 LQKENI. Trimming took 5 bases from V and 2 from J, leaving 15 bases between them. CDR3 length: 15 residues. The CDR3 DNA follows: TGTGCCAGCTCAGCTTCTCAGGGTAGGCAAGAGACCCAGTACTTC. This translates into CASSASQGRQETQYF.

The chain couples TRBV13 to TRBJ2-3; TRBD2 aligns across 16 bases. The V gene's germline CDR1 is PRHDT and CDR2 FYEKMQ (reference sequence). The CDR3 is 17 residues long. The junction had 3 bases not matched to a gene; V was cut back by 3 bases and J by 3 bases. The CDR3 DNA sequence: TGTGCCAGCAGCTTGGGACTAGCGGGAGGGCCAACAGATACGCAGTATTTT. It is translated as CASSLGLAGGPTDTQYF.

This chain joins TRBV11-3 and TRBJ1-1; D is ambiguous. V was pared by 1 base and J by 6 bases, with 15 bases between. CDR1 SGHNT and CDR2 YENEEA come from the germline V gene. CDR3 length: 15 residues. The CDR3 DNA sequence: TGTGCCAGCAGCTTAGTTGGCAGGCGAGATCCTGAAGCTTTCTTT. Protein product: CASSLVGRRDPEAFF.

The V call is TRBV19, the J call TRBJ1-2; 12 positions match TRBD1. V gave up 3 bases and J gave up 8 bases; unmatched junction bases: 13. The CDR3 extends over 17 amino acids. Germline V CDR1 and CDR2: LNHDA, SQIVND (reference sequence). The CDR3 nucleotides read TGTGCCAGTAGTATGCCCAGAACGGGACAGGGGGCGGGCGGCTACACCTTC. Its protein product is CASSMPRTGQGAGGYTF.

The rearrangement links TRBV5-1 to TRBJ1-1, with TRBD1 as a possible D gene (6 bases). CDR3 length: 15 residues. CDR1 and CDR2 from the germline V gene are SGHRS and YFSETQ. V was clipped by 0 bases and J by 4 bases, with 13 bases between them. This CDR3 is CASSLGQGQSTEAFF. The CDR3 nucleotides are TGCGCCAGCAGCTTGGGTCAGGGGCAGAGCACTGAAGCTTTCTTT. Full variable domain (rest looked up from reference TRBV5-1 and TRBJ1-1): KAGVTQTPRYLIKTRGQQVTLSCSPISGHRSVSWYQQTPGQGLQFLFEYFSETQRNKGNFPGRFSGRQFSNSRSEMNVSTLELGDSALYLCASSLGQGQSTEAFFGQGTRLTVV.

The chain joins TRBV29-1 to TRBJ2-1, with TRBD2 matching over 10 bases. CDR3 size: 15 residues. The V gene end was trimmed by 2 bases and the J gene end by 4 bases; junction bases not matched to a gene: 5. The germline gives CDR1 SQVTM, CDR2 ANQGSEA. The CDR3 here is CSVELAGVGYNEQFF. The CDR3, as DNA: TGCAGCGTTGAACTAGCGGGAGTAGGGTACAATGAGCAGTTCTTC.

This chain joins TRBV7-9 and TRBJ2-5; the match to TRBD1 covers 9 bases. Germline-derived CDR1 and CDR2 are SEHNR and FQNEAQ (reference sequence). V shed 4 bases and J 5 bases; nucleotides not matched to a gene: 8. The CDR3 spans 15 residues. In DNA, the CDR3 is TGTGCCAGCAGCTCTTTTACAGGGGGCGATGAGACCCAGTACTTC. Translation gives CASSSFTGGDETQYF.

The gene calls are TRBV23-1 and TRBJ1-1; 7 bases are a match to TRBD1. TRBV23-1 is filed as an ORF, its function uncertain. The CDR3 runs 13 residues. The J segment lost 4 bases and the V segment lost 4 bases, leaving 3 bases of the junction unmatched. CDR3 DNA sequence: TGCGCCAGCAGTCCCCCAGGGGGCACTGAAGCTTTCTTT. Amino acid sequence: CASSPPGGTEAFF.

This rearrangement joins TRBV29-1 to TRBJ2-1; 8 bases align to TRBD1. V gave up 5 bases and J gave up 4 bases; unmatched junction bases: 4. Germline V gene sequence: CDR1 SQVTM, CDR2 ANQGSEA. This CDR3 is 13 amino acids long. In nucleotides, the CDR3 is TGCAGCGTTCGACAGGGGACTTACAATGAGCAGTTCTTC. Its protein product is CSVRQGTYNEQFF.

V gene TRBV7-9 combines with J gene TRBJ1-1; D call uncertain. Trimming left V 8 bases short and J 2 bases short, with 12 bases between. CDR3 length equals 13 residues. Germline V gene data show CDR1 as SEHNR and CDR2 as FQNEAQ (reference sequence). The CDR3 nucleotides read TGTGCCAGCGAGATGTCGGTAAACACTGAAGCTTTCTTT. This gives the protein CASEMSVNTEAFF.

The chain combines TRBV19 with TRBJ2-7; maybe TRBD2 (6 bases). Trimming cost V 2 bases and J 3 bases, with 14 bases left between them. The CDR3 is 15 amino acids. CDR1 is LNHDA and CDR2 is SQIVND in the germline V gene (reference sequence). The DNA of the CDR3 is TGTGCCAGTAGTATATTTTACGGGAGAGGCTACGAGCAGTACTTC. Translation gives CASSIFYGRGYEQYF. The full variable domain, its missing parts supplied by reference TRBV19 and TRBJ2-7, is DGGITQSPKYLFRKEGQNVTLSCEQNLNHDAMYWYRQDPGQGLRLIYYSQIVNDFQKGDIAEGYSVSREKKESFPLTVTSAQKNPTAFYLCASSIFYGRGYEQYFGPGTRLTVT.

J is TRBJ1-3 and V is TRBV6-5; no clear D. With 5 bases removed from V and 1 base from J, the gap between germline ends came to 6 bases. CDR3 size: 13 residues. CDR1 MNHEY and CDR2 SVGAGI come from the germline V gene. The CDR3 DNA sequence: TGTGCCAGCAGTGCGGCATCTGGAAACACCATATATTTT. It codes for CASSAASGNTIYF.